The 28 T cell receptor beta chains presented below share a single source sample, sequenced in a study of molecular identifiers for immune sequencing clone quantification. TCRdb analysed the PCR reads with MiXCR anew, one entry per CDR3 protein. There are roughly 100,000 distinct CDR3 sequences in the sample; 30% to 35% occur only once, and over 8% lies in the top ten. Source material: naive CD8+ T cells from blood, with Jurkat cell RNA spiked in. Subset given: FACS-sorted CD8+CD4-CCR7+CD45RA+ naive T cells. The receptors come from a human donor in good health. Some libraries in this study had Jurkat cell RNA spiked in.

A word on this clonotype: A much larger clone differs by one base, so this may be a read error. The rearrangement links TRBV7-2 to TRBJ2-2; 11 bases line up with TRBD2. Germline V gives CDR1 SGHTA, CDR2 FQGNSA. CDR3 length: 13 residues. The CDR3 reads CASSSGTSGPLIF. In DNA form, the CDR3 reads TGTGCCAGCAGCTCCGGGACTAGCGGACCCCTGATTTTT.

This clonotype was detected a few times. The chain has TRBV19 and TRBJ1-6; TRBD1 matches 7 bases. The CDR3 length is 14 residues. V shed 3 bases, J shed 7 bases, and the junction held 3 bases outside the gene matches. Germline lookup yields CDR1 LNHDA and CDR2 SQIVND (reference sequence). For the CDR3, the DNA is TGTGCCAGTAGTATGGGGGACAGCAATTCACCCCTCCACTTT. It is translated as CASSMGDSNSPLHF.

Many counts were recorded for this clonotype. The V gene is TRBV5-6, the J gene TRBJ2-7; 11 positions agree with TRBD2. Trimming cost V 0 bases and J 0 bases; bases outside gene matches: 11. The germline CDR1 and CDR2 sequences are SGHDT and YYEEEE. The CDR3 runs to 19 residues. Here the CDR3 reads CASSLEVGLAGRSSYEQYF. For the CDR3, the DNA is TGTGCCAGCAGCTTGGAGGTCGGACTAGCGGGTAGGAGCTCCTACGAGCAGTACTTC.

V is TRBV28 and J is TRBJ2-6; D unresolved. V lost 7 bases to trimming and J lost 1 base, with 11 bases between them. Germline CDR1 and CDR2: MDHEN and SYDVKM. The CDR3 totals 15 residues. CDR3 in amino acids: CASTEYTSGANVLTF. CDR3 DNA: TGTGCCAGCACCGAGTACACGTCTGGGGCCAACGTCCTGACTTTC.

The genes are TRBV6-6 and TRBJ2-7, with 13 bases fitting TRBD2. The CDR3 is 16 amino acids. The V gene end was trimmed by 5 bases and the J gene end by 3 bases; junction bases not matched to a gene: 7. CDR1 is MNHNY, CDR2 SVGAGI, per germline (reference sequence). The CDR3 bases are TGTGCCAGCAGTCCCCTTGGACTAGCGGGGGTCTACGAGCAGTACTTC. Protein product: CASSPLGLAGVYEQYF.

With regard to this clonotype: A much larger clone lies a single base off, so this may be a read error. The V and J genes are TRBV19 and TRBJ2-4, with TRBD2 identical over 7 bases. The CDR3 is made up of 15 amino acids. Germline CDR1 reads LNHDA; CDR2 reads SQIVND (reference sequence). With 5 bases clipped from V and 6 bases from J, the junction kept 10 bases outside the gene matches. CDR3 in amino acids: CASSVAGRGRNIQYF. The CDR3, as DNA: TGTGCCAGTAGTGTCGCAGGGCGGGGGAGAAACATTCAGTACTTC. Combining the CDR3 with reference TRBV19 and TRBJ2-4 gives the whole variable domain DGGITQSPKYLFRKEGQNVTLSCEQNLNHDAMYWYRQDPGQGLRLIYYSQIVNDFQKGDIAEGYSVSREKKESFPLTVTSAQKNPTAFYLCASSVAGRGRNIQYFGAGTRLSVL.

This clonotype has just a few counts. The V and J genes are TRBV12-3 or TRBV12-4 and TRBJ1-6; 8 bases align to TRBD1. There are 15 residues in the CDR3. Unmatched junction bases numbered 5, after V lost 5 bases and J lost 5 bases. The CDR3 here is CASSESTGDNSPLHF. CDR3 bases: TGTGCCAGCAGTGAATCGACAGGGGATAATTCACCCCTCCACTTT.

This clonotype was recorded many times. The chain uses TRBV5-4 and TRBJ2-3, with 7 bases lining up with TRBD2. CDR1 and CDR2 from the germline V gene are SGHNT and YYREEE (reference sequence). The CDR3 is made up of 15 amino acids. The V segment lost 6 bases and the J segment 3 bases; nucleotides outside the gene matches: 10. Written as DNA, the CDR3 is TGTGCCAGCACGGCGGGAGTACTTCTAACAGATACGCAGTATTTT. Its protein product is CASTAGVLLTDTQYF. The full variable domain, with the rest looked up from reference TRBV5-4 and TRBJ2-3, is ETGVTQSPTHLIKTRGQQVTLRCSSQSGHNTVSWYQQALGQGPQFIFQYYREEENGRGNFPPRFSGLQFPNYSSELNVNALELDDSALYLCASTAGVLLTDTQYFGPGTRLTVL.

Note on this clonotype: A read error may be the cause here, since a much bigger clone is one base away. The genes are TRBV28 and TRBJ2-7, with a tentative D call TRBD2 (5 bases). Germline V gene data show CDR1 as MDHEN and CDR2 as SYDVKM. V lost 6 bases to trimming and J lost 7 bases, with 25 bases between them. CDR3 size: 16 residues. The CDR3 region is CASRRNKPPSGKEQYF. The CDR3, as DNA: TGTGCCAGCAGAAGGAACAAACCCCCCTCGGGAAAAGAGCAGTACTTC. Using reference TRBV28 and TRBJ2-7 for the parts outside the CDR3, the full variable domain is DVKVTQSSRYLVKRTGEKVFLECVQDMDHENMFWYRQDPGLGLRLIYFSYDVKMKEKGDIPEGYSVSREKKERFSLILESASTNQTSMYLCASRRNKPPSGKEQYFGPGTRLTVT.

V gene TRBV9 combines with J gene TRBJ1-5; 11 bases line up with TRBD1. Trimming cost V 0 bases and J 7 bases; bases outside gene matches: 6. CDR1 SGDLS and CDR2 YYNGEE come from the germline V gene. The CDR3 extends over 16 amino acids. Written as DNA, the CDR3 is TGTGCCAGCAGCGTAGGGACAGGGGGCGCGGGGCAGCCCCAGCATTTT. Its protein product is CASSVGTGGAGQPQHF.

The genes are TRBV11-2 and TRBJ2-3, with 8 nucleotides matching TRBD2. The J segment lost 7 bases and the V segment lost 0 bases, leaving 6 bases of the junction unmatched. This CDR3 comprises 15 residues. Germline values: CDR1 SGHAT, CDR2 FQNNGV. The CDR3 region is CASSLEASGLYTQYF. CDR3 nucleotides: TGTGCCAGCAGCTTAGAGGCTAGCGGGCTGTATACGCAGTATTTT.

About this clonotype itself: Possible read error: a much larger clone is one base away. V gene TRBV6-5 combines with J gene TRBJ1-5; TRBD1 aligns across 7 bases. The CDR3 totals 13 residues. From germline, CDR1 is MNHEY and CDR2 SVGAGI. The CDR3 nucleotides are TGTGCCAGCAGTTACGCCCAGGGACAGCACCAGCATTTT. It codes for CASSYAQGQHQHF.

This clonotype appeared a few times. The chain's CDR3 is CASSLWGGGQGYSTDTQYF. The DNA of the CDR3 is TGTGCCAGCAGCTTGTGGGGAGGCGGCCAGGGGTATAGCACAGATACGCAGTATTTT. The chain links TRBV5-4 to TRBJ2-3; D could derive from TRBD1 or TRBD2 (6 bases each). CDR3 length: 19 amino acids. Germline loops: CDR1 SGHNT, CDR2 YYREEE (reference sequence). V was cut by 1 base and J by 0 bases, with 21 bases left in between. The full variable domain, completed using reference TRBV5-4 and TRBJ2-3, is ETGVTQSPTHLIKTRGQQVTLRCSSQSGHNTVSWYQQALGQGPQFIFQYYREEENGRGNFPPRFSGLQFPNYSSELNVNALELDDSALYLCASSLWGGGQGYSTDTQYFGPGTRLTVL.

There are many counts of this clonotype. This rearrangement joins TRBV29-1 to TRBJ2-3; the D is unclear. V was cut by 3 bases and J by 5 bases, with 6 bases left in between. This CDR3 is built from 11 residues. The germline CDR1 and CDR2 sequences are SQVTM and ANQGSEA. The CDR3 sequence is CSVDQGDTQYF. CDR3 nucleotide sequence: TGCAGCGTTGATCAAGGAGATACGCAGTATTTT.

This clonotype was picked up a small number of times. The chain recombines TRBV7-8 with TRBJ2-5; D could derive from TRBD1 or TRBD2 (5 bases each). This CDR3 has 13 amino acids. With 1 base removed from V and 5 bases from J, the gap between germline ends came to 8 bases. Germline values: CDR1 SGHVS, CDR2 FQNEAQ. CDR3 sequence: CASSLGGSETQYF. CDR3 sequence (DNA): TGTGCCAGCAGCTTAGGGGGGTCCGAGACCCAGTACTTC. The whole variable domain, filled in from reference TRBV7-8 and TRBJ2-5, reads GAGVSQSPRYKVAKRGQDVALRCDPISGHVSLFWYQQALGQGPEFLTYFQNEAQLDKSGLPSDRFFAERPEGSVSTLKIQRTQQEDSAVYLCASSLGGSETQYFGPGTRLLVL.

This clonotype was detected many times. The chain has TRBV7-9 and TRBJ1-1; no clear D. The CDR3 is 11 residues long. V shed 5 bases and J shed 3 bases, with 4 bases lying between them. The V gene's germline CDR1 is SEHNR and CDR2 FQNEAQ (reference sequence). CDR3 coding DNA: TGTGCCAGCAGCCGTTACACTGAAGCTTTCTTT. Translated, it gives CASSRYTEAFF.

The chain uses TRBV7-7 and TRBJ2-5; D is unresolved. CDR1 and CDR2 from the germline V gene are SSHAT and FNYEAQ (reference sequence). The CDR3 contains 15 residues. V was shortened by 5 bases and J by 2 bases, with 15 bases between the two germline ends. This chain's CDR3 is CASSEVWSEQETQYF. In DNA form, the CDR3 reads TGTGCCAGCAGCGAAGTTTGGAGCGAACAAGAGACCCAGTACTTC.

This clonotype was detected many times. V and J are TRBV5-1 and TRBJ2-3; 7 positions match TRBD2. The CDR3 covers 16 residues. The germline CDR1 and CDR2 sequences are SGHRS and YFSETQ. The junction had 10 bases not matched to a gene; V was cut back by 4 bases and J by 2 bases. In DNA form, the CDR3 reads TGCGCCAGCAGCCCGATAGATCTAGCGGACACAGATACGCAGTATTTT. This codes for CASSPIDLADTDTQYF.

Remarks on this clonotype: A read error may explain this, as a much larger clone is one base away. The rearrangement links TRBV7-8 to TRBJ2-7, with D uncertain. Germline-derived CDR1 and CDR2 are SGHVS and FQNEAQ. This CDR3 comprises 13 residues. For the CDR3, the DNA is TGTGCCGGCAGCTTAGCCTCAGTCTACGAGCAGTACTTC. It specifies CAGSLASVYEQYF.

This clonotype was seen ten or more times. The rearrangement joins TRBV6-2 or TRBV6-3 to TRBJ2-2; 7 bases match TRBD2. V gave up 2 bases and J gave up 4 bases; unmatched junction bases: 4. There are 15 residues in the CDR3. Per germline, CDR1 MNHEY and CDR2 SVGEGT. The CDR3: CASSYETSRTGELFF. CDR3 DNA: TGTGCCAGCAGTTACGAGACTAGCCGCACCGGGGAGCTGTTTTTT.

A few counts support this clonotype. The chain combines TRBV3-1 with TRBJ1-5, with unresolved D. The germline V and J ends were trimmed by 5 bases and 7 bases, with 15 bases remaining between them. Germline CDR1 is LGHDT and CDR2 is YNNKEL (reference sequence). The CDR3 has 14 amino acids. The DNA for the CDR3 is TGTGCCAGCAGCTCTGACCCGACGGGACAGCCCCAGCATTTT. Residues: CASSSDPTGQPQHF.

At least ten counts were recorded for this clonotype. This sequence joins TRBV7-2 and TRBJ2-5; 8 bases line up with TRBD1. The CDR3 sequence is 16 residues long. Per the germline V gene, CDR1 is SGHTA and CDR2 is FQGNSA. Unmatched junction bases numbered 10, after V lost 1 base and J lost 6 bases. CDR3 sequence: CASSLGGGTGGKTQYF. The CDR3 DNA is TGTGCCAGCAGCTTAGGAGGGGGGACAGGAGGGAAGACCCAGTACTTC. Based on the CDR3 plus reference TRBV7-2 and TRBJ2-5, the full variable domain is GAGVSQSPSNKVTEKGKDVELRCDPISGHTALYWYRQSLGQGLEFLIYFQGNSAPDKSGLPSDRFSAERTGGSVSTLTIQRTQQEDSAVYLCASSLGGGTGGKTQYFGPGTRLLVL.

As for this clonotype: With a much larger clone just one base away, this may be a read error. The CDR3 loop is CASSLGGGKQFF. CDR3 nucleotide sequence: TGCGCCAGCAGCTTGGGCGGAGGCAAGCAGTTCTTC. The chain joins TRBV5-1 to TRBJ2-1; TRBD2 is a possible D gene (5 bases). V was pared by 0 bases and J by 11 bases, with 9 bases between. The germline V gene has CDR1 SGHRS and CDR2 YFSETQ. The CDR3 sequence is 12 residues long.

This clonotype was seen repeatedly, ten times or more. The rearrangement uses TRBV9 and TRBJ1-6; D is perhaps TRBD1 (5 bases). This CDR3 spans 15 amino acids. Germline V gene sequence: CDR1 SGDLS, CDR2 YYNGEE. The ends were cut back, 5 bases at V and 0 bases at J, with 9 bases in the middle. The DNA of the CDR3 is TGTGCCAGCAGTGGACAAAGCTCCTATAATTCACCCCTCCACTTT. Its protein product is CASSGQSSYNSPLHF.

This clonotype was observed many times. This chain links TRBV7-8 with TRBJ2-7; 7 bases map to TRBD1. V was clipped by 5 bases and J by 3 bases; unmatched bases: 4. Looked up from germline, CDR1 is SGHVS and CDR2 is FQNEAQ. The CDR3 totals 13 residues. The CDR3 protein is CASSLGQIYEQYF. In nucleotides, the CDR3 is TGTGCCAGCAGCCTGGGACAGATCTACGAGCAGTACTTC.

The chain combines TRBV25-1 with TRBJ2-5; no firm D call. Germline CDR1 reads MGHDK; CDR2 reads SYGVNS. The CDR3 covers 13 residues. V was shortened by 4 bases and J by 5 bases, with 11 bases between the two germline ends. The chain's CDR3 is CASSGEWRETQYF. In DNA, the CDR3 is TGTGCCAGCAGTGGCGAATGGCGGGAGACCCAGTACTTC.

This clonotype has ten or more counts. The V gene is TRBV12-3 or TRBV12-4, the J gene TRBJ2-3; D is unresolved. The CDR3 has 12 amino acids. V shed 5 bases and J shed 4 bases, with 7 bases lying between them. The CDR3 region has the DNA TGTGCCAGCAGTCTAGACGCAGATACGCAGTATTTT. This encodes CASSLDADTQYF.

The rearrangement uses TRBV20-1 and TRBJ1-2; D remains unclear. The CDR3 contains 16 residues. CDR1 is DFQATT and CDR2 is SNEGSKA in the germline V gene (reference sequence). V was cut by 5 bases and J by 4 bases, with 23 bases left in between. Here the CDR3 reads CSASRAGSPYIYGYTF. In DNA form, the CDR3 reads TGCAGTGCTTCCAGAGCGGGCAGCCCCTACATCTATGGCTACACCTTC.